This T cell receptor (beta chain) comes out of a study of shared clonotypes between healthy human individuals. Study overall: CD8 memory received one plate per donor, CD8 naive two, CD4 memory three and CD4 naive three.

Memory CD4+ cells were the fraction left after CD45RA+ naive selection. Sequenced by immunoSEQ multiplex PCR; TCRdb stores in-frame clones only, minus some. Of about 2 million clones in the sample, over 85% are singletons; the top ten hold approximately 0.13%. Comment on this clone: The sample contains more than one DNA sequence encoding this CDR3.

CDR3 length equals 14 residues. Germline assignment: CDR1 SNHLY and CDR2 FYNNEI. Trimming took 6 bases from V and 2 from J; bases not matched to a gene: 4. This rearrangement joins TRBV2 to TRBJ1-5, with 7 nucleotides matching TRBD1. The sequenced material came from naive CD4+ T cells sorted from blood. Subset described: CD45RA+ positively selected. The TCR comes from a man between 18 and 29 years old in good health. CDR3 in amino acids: CASSRDRGNQPQHF. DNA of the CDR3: TGTGCCAGCAGCCGCGACAGGGGCAATCAGCCCCAGCATTTT.